The 28 T cell receptor beta chains in this list originate from one sample, sequenced in a study of cytomegalovirus exposure and HLA in healthy donors. Using immunoSEQ multiplex PCR, the repertoire was profiled, and TCRdb retains in-frame clones only, with some absent. The data contain roughly 310,000 clones, roughly 88% of them singletons. Sequencing used PBMCs. The origin of the receptors is a man aged 30 to 39 in good health and CMV-seronegative.

The sample holds a few counts of this clone. The chain is built from TRBV2 and TRBJ1-5, with no clear D. The CDR3 has 14 residues. Per the germline V gene, CDR1 is SNHLY and CDR2 is FYNNEI. Trimming left V 2 bases short and J 1 base short, with 6 bases between. The CDR3 nucleotides are TGTGCCAGCAGTGAACTCTCGAGCAATCAGCCCCAGCATTTT. Its protein product is CASSELSSNQPQHF.

The rearrangement joins TRBV7-9 to TRBJ2-1; 9 nucleotides agree with TRBD2. This CDR3 has 17 residues. V gave up 1 base and J gave up 5 bases; unmatched junction bases: 9. The germline gives CDR1 SEHNR, CDR2 FQNEAQ (reference sequence). CDR3 amino acids: CASSLGASGDPHNEQFF. The CDR3 nucleotides read TGTGCCAGCAGCTTAGGGGCTAGCGGGGACCCACACAATGAGCAGTTCTTC. The full variable domain, with the rest looked up from reference TRBV7-9 and TRBJ2-1, is DTGVSQNPRHKITKRGQNVTFRCDPISEHNRLYWYRQTLGQGPEFLTYFQNEAQLEKSRLLSDRFSAERPKGSFSTLEIQRTEQGDSAMYLCASSLGASGDPHNEQFFGPGTRLTVL.

This sequence joins TRBV19 and TRBJ1-2; D remains unclear. This CDR3 region has 15 residues. Germline loops: CDR1 LNHDA, CDR2 SQIVND (reference sequence). Trimming took 1 base from V and 2 from J, leaving 11 bases between them. For the CDR3, the DNA is TGTGCCAGTAGTATAGTAAAAACGACAAACTATGGCTACACCTTC. It codes for CASSIVKTTNYGYTF.

This clone showed up just once. The chain carries TRBV6-4 and TRBJ2-3; D gene ambiguous. The CDR3 contains 14 residues. The V gene lost 2 bases and the J gene lost 2 bases, with 8 bases spanning the gap. Germline CDR1 reads MRHNA; CDR2 reads SNTAGT. DNA of the CDR3: TGTGCCAGCAGTGACCCCCTATACACAGATACGCAGTATTTT. Protein: CASSDPLYTDTQYF.

This chain joins TRBV19 and TRBJ1-1; TRBD1 agrees at 7 bases. The germline V gene encodes CDR1 LNHDA and CDR2 SQIVND (reference sequence). The ends lost 3 bases at V and 0 bases at J; junction bases unmatched: 10. CDR3 length: 17 amino acids. The CDR3 sequence: CASSIRDETGLNTEAFF. The CDR3 bases are TGTGCCAGTAGTATCCGAGACGAGACAGGGCTGAACACTGAAGCTTTCTTT.

V usage is TRBV12-5 and J usage is TRBJ2-7; D may be TRBD1 (6 bases). The CDR3 sequence is 14 residues long. The V end was cut by 2 bases, the J end by 2 bases, with 10 bases between. Per germline, CDR1 LGHNT and CDR2 FRNRAP. CDR3 bases: TGTGCTAGTGGTTTGACAGGGATTCCCTACGAGCAGTACTTC. Translating gives CASGLTGIPYEQYF.

CDR3 coding DNA: TGCAGCGTTGCGGTGACAGGGGGAGCTTTCTTT. This encodes CSVAVTGGAFF. The chain combines TRBV29-1 with TRBJ1-1, with 9 positions matching TRBD1. The CDR3 extends over 11 amino acids. Germline CDR1 and CDR2: SQVTM and ANQGSEA. V gave up 4 bases and J gave up 10 bases; unmatched junction bases: 4. Based on the CDR3 plus reference TRBV29-1 and TRBJ1-1, the full variable domain is SAVISQKPSRDICQRGTSLTIQCQVDSQVTMMFWYRQQPGQSLTLIATANQGSEATYESGFVIDKFPISRPNLTFSTLTVSNMSPEDSSIYLCSVAVTGGAFFGQGTRLTVV.

J is TRBJ2-5 and V is TRBV5-1; 14 positions match TRBD2. Trimming removed 3 bases from V and 4 bases from J; junction bases left unmatched: 8. There are 17 residues in the CDR3. Germline loops: CDR1 SGHRS, CDR2 YFSETQ. CDR3 region: CASSSWTSGGLGETQYF. In DNA form, the CDR3 reads TGCGCCAGCAGCTCGTGGACTAGCGGGGGGCTGGGAGAGACCCAGTACTTC.

CDR3 protein: CASSLGFGTVSYEQYF. The CDR3 DNA sequence: TGCGCCAGCAGCTTGGGATTTGGGACAGTCTCCTACGAGCAGTACTTC. The chain recombines TRBV5-1 with TRBJ2-7, with 7 bases that match TRBD1. V lost 0 bases and J lost 0; bases outside the gene matches: 6. The CDR3 loop spans 16 amino acids. Germline V gene lookup returns CDR1 SGHRS and CDR2 YFSETQ.

CDR3 DNA sequence: TGTGCCAGCAGTGGAGGTCAAGGCCATGAAAAACTGTTTTTT. Encoded protein: CASSGGQGHEKLFF. The genes are TRBV6-1 and TRBJ1-4; no definite D call. This CDR3 has 14 amino acids. Per the germline V gene, CDR1 is MNHNS and CDR2 is SASEGT. V lost 4 bases and J lost 6, with 12 bases in between.

CDR3 residues: CASSDGQGVDEQYF. CDR3 nucleotide sequence: TGCGCCAGCTCCGACGGACAGGGCGTGGACGAGCAGTACTTC. This sequence joins TRBV4-1 and TRBJ2-7; TRBD1 aligns across 8 bases. The germline CDR1 and CDR2 sequences are MGHRA and YSYEKL. The CDR3 has 14 residues. Unmatched junction bases numbered 11, after V lost 8 bases and J lost 5 bases.

The genes are TRBV6-6 and TRBJ1-6; possible D gene TRBD1, 5 bases. CDR1 is MNHNY and CDR2 is SVGAGI in the germline V gene (reference sequence). This CDR3 has 15 amino acids. V was clipped by 0 bases and J by 5 bases, with 8 bases between them. This chain's CDR3 is CASSYSKGDNSPLHF. CDR3 nucleotide sequence: TGTGCCAGCAGTTACTCGAAAGGGGATAATTCACCCCTCCACTTT.

The chain uses TRBV5-5 and TRBJ1-6, with D possibly TRBD1 on 6 matching bases. The V gene lost 3 bases and the J gene lost 0 bases, with 13 bases spanning the gap. The germline CDR1 and CDR2 sequences are SGHKS and YYEKEE (reference sequence). The CDR3 spans 17 residues. CDR3 protein: CASSYRDTSSYNSPLHF. CDR3 nucleotide sequence: TGTGCCAGCAGCTACCGGGACACGAGCTCCTATAATTCACCCCTCCACTTT.

To note about this clone: The sample carries other DNA sequences with the same CDR3. V usage is TRBV11-2 and J usage is TRBJ2-7; 9 nucleotides match TRBD1. The J segment lost 2 bases and the V segment lost 1 base, leaving 0 bases of the junction unmatched. The CDR3 loop spans 14 amino acids. Looked up from germline, CDR1 is SGHAT and CDR2 is FQNNGV. The CDR3 spells CASSLGQGAYEQYF. The CDR3, as DNA: TGTGCCAGCAGCTTAGGACAGGGGGCCTACGAGCAGTACTTC.

The gene calls are TRBV4-2 and TRBJ2-7; D perhaps matches TRBD1 (5 bases). V was cut by 1 base and J by 3 bases, with 13 bases left in between. CDR1 and CDR2 from the germline V gene are LGHNA and YNFKEQ. The CDR3 consists of 15 residues. The CDR3 coding sequence is TGTGCCAGCAGCCAAGGGGGCTCCGTTTACTACGAGCAGTACTTC. It encodes CASSQGGSVYYEQYF.

The chain employs TRBV5-1 and TRBJ2-7; D may be TRBD2 (7 bases). The CDR3 has 15 residues. Germline V gene data show CDR1 as SGHRS and CDR2 as YFSETQ. V lost 0 bases, J lost 3 bases, and 13 bases lay in between. CDR3 in amino acids: CASSLVGGRVYEQYF. The CDR3, as DNA: TGCGCCAGCAGCTTGGTCGGGGGGCGCGTCTACGAGCAGTACTTC.

The chain carries TRBV5-1 and TRBJ1-3, with 8 bases matching TRBD1. Germline V gene sequence: CDR1 SGHRS, CDR2 YFSETQ. The CDR3 consists of 15 residues. The ends lost 0 bases at V and 6 bases at J; junction bases unmatched: 5. The CDR3 bases are TGCGCCAGCAGCTTGGGGCACAGGGGGTTAAACACCATATATTTT. Protein sequence: CASSLGHRGLNTIYF.

V is TRBV27 and J is TRBJ2-7; 8 positions match TRBD1. V gave up 6 bases and J gave up 2 bases; unmatched junction bases: 21. Germline CDR1 reads MNHEY; CDR2 reads SMNVEV (reference sequence). The CDR3 covers 19 residues. This CDR3 is CASSQIPPHLGQGAYEQYF. The CDR3 DNA sequence: TGTGCCAGCAGCCAGATTCCCCCTCACCTAGGACAGGGAGCCTACGAGCAGTACTTC.

The chain is built from TRBV28 and TRBJ1-4, with 8 bases aligning to TRBD1. Trimming took 2 bases from V and 0 from J; bases not matched to a gene: 5. The CDR3 runs to 17 residues. The V gene's germline CDR1 is MDHEN and CDR2 SYDVKM. CDR3: CASSLRPGGSTNEKLFF. CDR3 nucleotides: TGTGCCAGCAGTTTACGTCCAGGGGGCTCAACTAATGAAAAACTGTTTTTT.

This clone was seen more than once but under ten times. The chain has TRBV6-1 and TRBJ1-5; no reliable D call. Trimming stripped 1 base from V and 5 bases from J, with 12 bases between. In germline, CDR1 is MNHNS, CDR2 SASEGT. This CDR3 contains 15 residues. CDR3 nucleotide sequence: TGTGCCAGCAGTGAAGGGCCAGGTGATTATCAGCCCCAGCATTTT. This codes for CASSEGPGDYQPQHF.

This chain connects TRBV29-1 to TRBJ1-2; 8 bases agree with TRBD1. V shed 0 bases and J 7 bases; nucleotides not matched to a gene: 16. The CDR3 has 17 residues. In germline, CDR1 is SQVTM, CDR2 ANQGSEA. The CDR3 region has the DNA TGCAGCGTTGAAGACACGCCGGACAGGGACAAAGGGTTTGGCTACACCTTC. As protein: CSVEDTPDRDKGFGYTF. Variable domain in full (rest from reference TRBV29-1 and TRBJ1-2): SAVISQKPSRDICQRGTSLTIQCQVDSQVTMMFWYRQQPGQSLTLIATANQGSEATYESGFVIDKFPISRPNLTFSTLTVSNMSPEDSSIYLCSVEDTPDRDKGFGYTFGSGTRLTVV.

The chain joins TRBV7-9 to TRBJ2-7; D is ambiguous. Trimming removed 3 bases at V and 3 bases at J, with 9 bases between. Per the germline V gene, CDR1 is SEHNR and CDR2 is FQNEAQ (reference sequence). This CDR3 spans 13 amino acids. CDR3 region: CASSFVVGYEQYF. Here the CDR3 DNA reads TGTGCCAGCAGCTTCGTAGTCGGCTACGAGCAGTACTTC.

V gene TRBV7-9 combines with J gene TRBJ2-3; 10 bases fit TRBD2. V was pared by 3 bases and J by 2 bases, with 8 bases of the junction left unmatched. This CDR3 comprises 17 residues. Germline V gene data show CDR1 as SEHNR and CDR2 as FQNEAQ (reference sequence). The CDR3 DNA reads as TGTGCCAGCAGCTTGAATCAAGCGGGGGGGGTCACAGATACGCAGTATTTT. This encodes CASSLNQAGGVTDTQYF.

This CDR3 reads CAISSSGTGGYEQYF. CDR3 DNA: TGTGCCATCAGTAGTTCAGGGACAGGGGGTTACGAGCAGTACTTC. This chain joins TRBV10-3 and TRBJ2-7, with 11 bases lining up with TRBD1. This CDR3 spans 15 amino acids. The V gene's germline CDR1 is ENHRY and CDR2 SYGVKD. J lost 4 bases, V lost 5 bases, and 7 bases had no gene match.

The J gene is TRBJ2-3, the V gene TRBV5-1; TRBD1 matches 8 bases. There are 17 residues in the CDR3. V was pared by 3 bases and J by 3 bases, with 12 bases of the junction left unmatched. The germline V gene has CDR1 SGHRS and CDR2 YFSETQ. CDR3 amino acids: CASSSRRQGRETDTQYF. CDR3 nucleotide sequence: TGCGCCAGCAGCTCGAGACGACAGGGGAGAGAGACAGATACGCAGTATTTT.

The chain is built from TRBV6-5 and TRBJ1-1; TRBD1 agrees at 8 bases. CDR1 MNHEY and CDR2 SVGAGI come from the germline V gene. The CDR3 has 13 residues. The trim removed 7 bases at V and 6 bases at J, leaving 7 bases unmatched. The CDR3 loop is CASIGDRGPEAFF. The CDR3 DNA is TGTGCCAGCATTGGCGACAGGGGCCCTGAAGCTTTCTTT.

The rearrangement links TRBV7-2 to TRBJ2-1; 8 bases align to TRBD2. With 1 base clipped from V and 9 bases from J, the junction kept 8 bases outside the gene matches. The CDR3 has 15 residues. Per the germline V gene, CDR1 is SGHTA and CDR2 is FQGNSA. CDR3 region: CASSLVGTSASEQFF. CDR3 nucleotide sequence: TGTGCCAGCAGCTTAGTGGGGACTAGTGCGAGTGAGCAGTTCTTC.

The V call is TRBV7-2, the J call TRBJ2-2; D is unresolved. The CDR3 is 16 residues long. The germline gives CDR1 SGHTA, CDR2 FQGNSA. V was shortened by 2 bases and J by 1 base, with 11 bases between the two germline ends. The CDR3 is CASSLISLLNTGELFF. DNA of the CDR3: TGTGCCAGCAGCTTAATTTCCCTATTGAACACCGGGGAGCTGTTTTTT.